The 11 T cell receptor beta chains presented below share a single source sample, sequenced in a study of T cells after yellow fever vaccination. TCRdb reprocessed the 5' RACE reads via MiXCR and lists one record per CDR3 protein. The sample has 310,000 or so distinct CDR3 sequences; 3% to 4.5% are singletons. Source: PBMCs, taken on the day of the yellow fever booster vaccination. Source of these receptors: a man between 18 and 29 years old who received the YFV17D yellow fever vaccine.

This clonotype showed up just a few times. The chain combines TRBV5-8 with TRBJ2-7; D unresolved. Germline CDR1 and CDR2: SGHTS and YDEGEE. The CDR3 is 12 amino acids. V was trimmed by 0 bases and J by 6 bases, leaving 7 bases between them. This CDR3 reads CASSLVAGEQYV. CDR3 bases: TGTGCCAGCAGCTTGGTGGCTGGCGAGCAGTACGTC.

There are a few counts of this clonotype. The genes are TRBV5-6 and TRBJ2-5, with D possibly being TRBD1 (6 bases). Trimming removed 1 base at V and 7 bases at J, with 14 bases between. Germline CDR1 SGHDT, CDR2 YYEEEE. This CDR3 contains 14 residues. CDR3 sequence: CASSLRWTVGTQYF. For the CDR3, the DNA is TGTGCCAGCAGCTTGAGGTGGACAGTCGGGACCCAGTACTTC.

The table lists this clonotype with many counts. The V gene is TRBV9, the J gene TRBJ2-6; tentative D call: TRBD2 (6 bases). Trimming pared 0 bases from V and 4 bases from J, leaving 14 bases between. The CDR3 spans 17 residues. The germline V gene has CDR1 SGDLS and CDR2 YYNGEE. The CDR3 reads CASSVVGGPGGANVLTF. The CDR3, as DNA: TGTGCCAGCAGCGTAGTGGGGGGTCCGGGAGGGGCCAACGTCCTGACTTTC. Complete variable domain (other parts from reference TRBV9 and TRBJ2-6): DSGVTQTPKHLITATGQRVTLRCSPRSGDLSVYWYQQSLDQGLQFLIQYYNGEERAKGNILERFSAQQFPDLHSELNLSSLELGDSALYFCASSVVGGPGGANVLTFGAGSRLTVL.

This clonotype was picked up many times. The chain uses TRBV7-2 and TRBJ2-2; D gene uncertain. Trimming stripped 3 bases from V and 8 bases from J, with 4 bases between. The CDR3 consists of 11 residues. Germline V gene sequence: CDR1 SGHTA, CDR2 FQGNSA. The CDR3 sequence is CASSFGGELFF. The CDR3 DNA follows: TGTGCCAGCAGCTTCGGGGGGGAGCTGTTTTTT. The entire variable domain, with the rest obtained from reference TRBV7-2 and TRBJ2-2, is as follows: GAGVSQSPSNKVTEKGKDVELRCDPISGHTALYWYRQSLGQGLEFLIYFQGNSAPDKSGLPSDRFSAERTGGSVSTLTIQRTQQEDSAVYLCASSFGGELFFGEGSRLTVL.

This sequence joins TRBV5-1 and TRBJ2-5, with 9 nucleotides matching TRBD2. This CDR3 region has 15 residues. The germline V gene encodes CDR1 SGHRS and CDR2 YFSETQ. V was clipped by 4 bases and J by 5 bases; unmatched bases: 9. Written as DNA, the CDR3 is TGCGCCAGCAGCCCGCTAGCGGGAAGTCACGAGACCCAGTACTTC. This codes for CASSPLAGSHETQYF.

This clonotype was detected ten times or more. This chain uses TRBV7-9 with TRBJ2-4; D gene ambiguous. V shed 6 bases and J shed 1 base, with 16 bases lying between them. CDR1 and CDR2 (germline): SEHNR, FQNEAQ (reference sequence). This CDR3 comprises 16 residues. This CDR3 is CASSPLFARAKNIQYF. The CDR3 bases are TGTGCCAGCAGTCCTCTTTTTGCGCGGGCCAAAAACATTCAGTACTTC.

The table lists this clonotype with many counts. The chain recombines TRBV12-3 or TRBV12-4 with TRBJ1-5, with TRBD1 identical over 7 bases. Trimming cost V 3 bases and J 4 bases; bases outside gene matches: 3. The CDR3 is 14 amino acids. The CDR3 region is CASSLRDRNQPQHF. CDR3 coding DNA: TGTGCCAGCAGTTTGCGGGACAGAAATCAGCCCCAGCATTTT.

At least ten counts were recorded for this clonotype. The rearrangement uses TRBV5-1 and TRBJ1-1; D unresolved. V was cut by 4 bases and J by 0 bases, with 10 bases left in between. This CDR3 contains 14 residues. Germline lookup yields CDR1 SGHRS and CDR2 YFSETQ. Here the CDR3 DNA reads TGCGCCAGCAGCAGTCGACATATGAACACTGAAGCTTTCTTT. Protein: CASSSRHMNTEAFF.

This clonotype was detected a few times. This chain connects TRBV9 to TRBJ1-2, with 7 bases identical to TRBD1. Trimming removed 0 bases from V and 5 bases from J; junction bases left unmatched: 7. Germline CDR1 reads SGDLS; CDR2 reads YYNGEE. CDR3 length equals 15 residues. CDR3 loop: CASSVEVTGRYGYTF. The CDR3 DNA sequence: TGTGCCAGCAGCGTAGAGGTGACAGGGAGGTATGGCTACACCTTC.

Ten or more counts support this clonotype. For the CDR3, the DNA is TGTGCCAGCAGCCCCGACGCGGGGCGGACCGGGGAGCTGTTTTTT. It is translated as CASSPDAGRTGELFF. The J gene is TRBJ2-2, the V gene TRBV7-3; tentatively, D is TRBD2 (6 bases). Deletions cut 5 bases from V and 5 bases from J, with 15 bases between. The CDR3 extends over 15 amino acids. Germline V lookup: CDR1 SGHTA, CDR2 FQGTGA.

This clonotype was seen many times. The CDR3 region is CSARGGAKNIQYF. CDR3 nucleotides: TGCAGTGCTAGAGGGGGAGCCAAAAACATTCAGTACTTC. V is TRBV20-1 and J is TRBJ2-4; D unclear. The CDR3 has 13 amino acids. Per germline, CDR1 DFQATT and CDR2 SNEGSKA (reference sequence). The ends were cut back, 1 base at V and 0 bases at J, with 4 bases in the middle.